The rows below give T cell receptor beta chains drawn from one sample of a study of T-cell memory formation after mild COVID-19. MiXCR was run by TCRdb on the 5' RACE reads, yielding one entry per CDR3 protein. This sample carries 190,000 or so distinct CDR3 sequences, roughly a fifth of them seen once, and the ten largest clones take 23%. Sequencing was performed on PBMCs or a T cell subset sorted from them (not recorded which). These receptors originate from an adult woman who had mild COVID-19 (a few samples of this study predate the infection). Cell type and time point are not known. Both conserved end residues are part of each CDR3. D genes are given only for firm matches. The size of a clone is reported for some rows only, either as once, few or many, or as a class for expanded clones.

15	NA	TRBJ2-3	TRBV7-9	NA	TGTGCCAGCAGTTACGACAGAACTAGCACAGATACGCAGTATTTT	CASSYDRTSTDTQYF
12	NA	TRBJ1-6	TRBV27	NA	TGTGCCAGCAGTTTAATGAATTCACCCCTCCACTTT	CASSLMNSPLHF
13	NA	TRBJ2-7	TRBV7-9	NA	TGTGCCAGCAGCCCCCGGCTCTCGGACGAGCAGTACTTC	CASSPRLSDEQYF
13	many	TRBJ1-1	TRBV7-9	NA	TGTGCCAGCAGCCCTACTATGAACACTGAAGCTTTCTTT	CASSPTMNTEAFF
13	NA	TRBJ1-4	TRBV2	NA	TGTGCCAGCAGTAACGTCCGAAGGGAAAAACTGTTTTTT	CASSNVRREKLFF
16	few	TRBJ1-2	TRBV6-5	NA	TGTGCCAGCAGTTACTTACCACTCGGGGCTAACTATGGCTACACCTTC	CASSYLPLGANYGYTF
14	NA	TRBJ2-5	TRBV7-3	NA	TGTGCCAGCAGCTTAACTGCGTACCAAGAGACCCAGTACTTC	CASSLTAYQETQYF
14	few	TRBJ2-2	TRBV15	NA	TGTGCCACCAGCAGAGAAACGAACACCGGGGAGCTGTTTTTT	CATSRETNTGELFF
16	few	TRBJ2-1	TRBV7-9	TRBD2	TGTGCCAGCAGCTCAGGAAGCGGGAGCTCCTACAATGAGCAGTTCTTC	CASSSGSGSSYNEQFF
15	many	TRBJ2-1	TRBV9	NA	TGTGCCAGCAGCGAGACCGCTTATTGGGACAATGAGCAGTTCTTC	CASSETAYWDNEQFF
16	NA	TRBJ2-1	TRBV6-5	TRBD2	TGTGCCAGCAGACTGACTAGCGGGAGTGTAGACAATGAGCAGTTCTTC	CASRLTSGSVDNEQFF
16	few	TRBJ2-2	TRBV10-3	NA	TGTGCCATCAGTGCCCTTAGGGACTCCAACACCGGGGAGCTGTTTTTT	CAISALRDSNTGELFF
16	NA	TRBJ2-3	TRBV7-9	TRBD2	TGTGCCAGCCTCGATTGGGTAGCGGGAAAGGAGGATACGCAGTATTTT	CASLDWVAGKEDTQYF
14	few	TRBJ2-7	TRBV6-5	TRBD1	TGTGCCAGCAGTTACTATCGGACAGGGCACGAGCAGTACTTC	CASSYYRTGHEQYF
14	few	TRBJ1-1	TRBV6-2/TRBV6-3	NA	TGTGCCAGCAGTTTACGGACAGAGAACACTGAAGCTTTCTTT	CASSLRTENTEAFF
14	NA	TRBJ1-2	TRBV7-9	NA	TGTGCCAGCAGCCCCCGGTGGGGAGGGGATGGCTACACCTTC	CASSPRWGGDGYTF
14	NA	TRBJ1-4	TRBV20-1	NA	TGCAGTGCTAGAGCGGGGCCAACTAATGAAAAACTGTTTTTT	CSARAGPTNEKLFF
12	many	TRBJ1-1	TRBV5-6	NA	TGTGCCAGCAGCTTGCGAGACACTGAAGCTTTCTTT	CASSLRDTEAFF
20	NA	TRBJ2-7	TRBV7-9	TRBD1	TGTGCCAGCAGGCAGTTCTATTCAAGGGGGCGGGACAGGGAGTCCTACGAGCAGTACTTC	CASRQFYSRGRDRESYEQYF
15	few	TRBJ2-5	TRBV11-2	NA	TGTGCCAGCAGCCAACCCCGCCAGTACCAAGAGACCCAGTACTTC	CASSQPRQYQETQYF
15	NA	TRBJ1-3	TRBV7-9	NA	TGTGCCAGCAGCGTCGGATCTTCCTCTGGAAACACCATATATTTT	CASSVGSSSGNTIYF
15	NA	TRBJ2-7	TRBV7-8	NA	TGTGCCAGCAGCTTAGAGGCCGTTAGCTCCTACGAGCAGTACTTC	CASSLEAVSSYEQYF
13	few	TRBJ2-7	TRBV3-1	NA	TGTGCCAGCAGCCAAGATTATCACTACGAGCAGTACTTC	CASSQDYHYEQYF
11	NA	TRBJ1-1	TRBV7-9	TRBD1	TGTGCCAGCAGCTCAGGCACCGGGACAGTCTTT	CASSSGTGTVF
13	few	TRBJ1-1	TRBV7-7	NA	TGTGCCAGCAGCCCAAGGATTGGACTTGAAGCTTTCTTT	CASSPRIGLEAFF
13	NA	TRBJ2-5	TRBV4-1	TRBD2	TGCGCCAGCAGCCAAGTTAGCGGGGCCTCCCACGTCTTC	CASSQVSGASHVF
15	once	TRBJ2-7	TRBV6-2/TRBV6-3	TRBD1	TGTGCCAGCAGTTACTCGAGGGACAGGGGCTACGAGCAGTACTTC	CASSYSRDRGYEQYF
13	NA	TRBJ2-3	TRBV7-9	NA	TGTGCCAGCAGCTTAGCAGACGCAGATACGCAGTATTTT	CASSLADADTQYF
15	few	TRBJ1-4	TRBV7-9	NA	TGTGCCAGCACCACTTTTGGGAGAGGGAATGAAAAACTGTTTTTT	CASTTFGRGNEKLFF
15	NA	TRBJ2-1	TRBV3-1	TRBD2	TGTGCCAGCAGCAACCGGGACTATCCCTACAATGAGCAGTTCTTC	CASSNRDYPYNEQFF
15	NA	TRBJ2-1	TRBV5-1	TRBD1	TGCGCCAGCAGCTTTGAAGGGGGCTTCTACAATGAGCAGTTCTTC	CASSFEGGFYNEQFF
19	once	TRBJ2-1	TRBV4-1	NA	TGCGCCAGCAGTTTGGGGGGACTCAATGAATACATGTCGTACAATGAGCAGTTCTTC	CASSLGGLNEYMSYNEQFF
14	few	TRBJ2-2	TRBV27	NA	TGTGCCAGCGGCCTCCAGGGGAACACCGGGGAGCTGTTTTTT	CASGLQGNTGELFF
12	few	TRBJ2-7	TRBV9	NA	TGTGCCAGCCAGGGGACTTCCTACGAGCAGTACTTC	CASQGTSYEQYF
11	NA	TRBJ2-1	TRBV29-1	NA	TGCAGCGTAAGATTGGGGTATGAGCAGTTCTTC	CSVRLGYEQFF
8	NA	TRBJ1-6	TRBV20-1	NA	TGCAGTGCTAGTGGTCACCACTTT	CSASGHHF
14	NA	TRBJ1-1	TRBV5-1	NA	TGCGCCAGCAGCTTGGAACAGGTGAACACTGAAGCTTTCTTT	CASSLEQVNTEAFF